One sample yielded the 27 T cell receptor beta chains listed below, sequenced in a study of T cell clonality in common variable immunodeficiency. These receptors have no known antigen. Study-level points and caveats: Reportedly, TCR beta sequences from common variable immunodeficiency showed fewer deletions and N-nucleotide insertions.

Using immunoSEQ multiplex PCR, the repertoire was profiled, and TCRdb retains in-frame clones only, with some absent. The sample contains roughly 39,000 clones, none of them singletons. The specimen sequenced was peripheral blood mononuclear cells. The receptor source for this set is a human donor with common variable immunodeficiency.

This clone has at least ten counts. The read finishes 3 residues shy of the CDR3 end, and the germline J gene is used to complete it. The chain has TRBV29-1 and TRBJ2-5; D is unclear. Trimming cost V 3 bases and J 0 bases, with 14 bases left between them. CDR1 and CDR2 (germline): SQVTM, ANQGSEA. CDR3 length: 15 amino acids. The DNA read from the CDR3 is TGCAGCGTTGAGTTTGGCAGAAAGTACCAAGAGACC. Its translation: CSVEFGRKYQET. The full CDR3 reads CSVEFGRKYQETQYF.

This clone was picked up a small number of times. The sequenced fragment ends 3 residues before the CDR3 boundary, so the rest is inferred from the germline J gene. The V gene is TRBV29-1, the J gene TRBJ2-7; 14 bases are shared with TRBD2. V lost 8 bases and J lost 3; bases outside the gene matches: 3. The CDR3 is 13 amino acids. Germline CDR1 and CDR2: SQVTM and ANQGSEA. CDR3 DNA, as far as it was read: TGCAGCCACGGGACTAGCGGGAGCTACGAG. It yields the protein CSHGTSGSYE. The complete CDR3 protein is CSHGTSGSYEQYF.

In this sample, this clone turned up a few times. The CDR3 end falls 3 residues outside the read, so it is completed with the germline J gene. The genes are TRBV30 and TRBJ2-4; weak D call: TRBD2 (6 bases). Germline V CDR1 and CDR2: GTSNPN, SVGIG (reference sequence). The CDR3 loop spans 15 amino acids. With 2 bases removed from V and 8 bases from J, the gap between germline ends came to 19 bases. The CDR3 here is CAWSFKGGASYIQYF. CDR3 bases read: TGTGCCTGGAGTTTCAAGGGCGGGGCATCGTACATT.

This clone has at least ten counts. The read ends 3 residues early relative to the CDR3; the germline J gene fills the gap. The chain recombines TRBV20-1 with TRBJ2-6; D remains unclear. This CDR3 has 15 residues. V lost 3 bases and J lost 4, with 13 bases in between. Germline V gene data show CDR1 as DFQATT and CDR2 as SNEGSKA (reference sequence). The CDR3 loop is CSASPGLAGANVLTF. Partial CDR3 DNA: TGCAGTGCTAGCCCGGGTTTGGCCGGGGCCAACGTC.

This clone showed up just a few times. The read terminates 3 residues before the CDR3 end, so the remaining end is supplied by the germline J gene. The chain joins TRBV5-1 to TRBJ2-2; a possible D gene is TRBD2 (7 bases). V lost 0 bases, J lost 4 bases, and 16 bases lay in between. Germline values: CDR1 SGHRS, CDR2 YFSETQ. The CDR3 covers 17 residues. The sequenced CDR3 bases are TGCGCCAGCAGCTTGGAGAGGGGGGGGTCCAGCACCGGGGAG. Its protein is CASSLERGGSSTGE. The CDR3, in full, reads CASSLERGGSSTGELFF.

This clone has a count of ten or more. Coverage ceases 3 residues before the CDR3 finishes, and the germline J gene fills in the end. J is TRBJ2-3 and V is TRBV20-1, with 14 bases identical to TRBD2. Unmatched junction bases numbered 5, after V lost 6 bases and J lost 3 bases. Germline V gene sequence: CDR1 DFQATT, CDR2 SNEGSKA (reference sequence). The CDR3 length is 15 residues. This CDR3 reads CSALGLAGETDTQYF. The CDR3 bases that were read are TGCAGTGCGTTGGGACTAGCGGGAGAAACAGATACG.

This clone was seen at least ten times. Incomplete CDR3 DNA: TGCGCCAGCAGGCAGGACTGGACGACAAACTATGGC. Its translation is CASRQDWTTNYG. The CDR3 in full is CASRQDWTTNYGYTF. The V and J genes are TRBV5-1 and TRBJ1-2; no clear D gene. Read sequence stops 3 residues before the CDR3 end, and the germline J gene provides the missing end. The germline V and J ends were trimmed by 5 bases and 2 bases, with 16 bases remaining between them. Germline-derived CDR1 and CDR2 are SGHRS and YFSETQ. This CDR3 spans 15 amino acids.

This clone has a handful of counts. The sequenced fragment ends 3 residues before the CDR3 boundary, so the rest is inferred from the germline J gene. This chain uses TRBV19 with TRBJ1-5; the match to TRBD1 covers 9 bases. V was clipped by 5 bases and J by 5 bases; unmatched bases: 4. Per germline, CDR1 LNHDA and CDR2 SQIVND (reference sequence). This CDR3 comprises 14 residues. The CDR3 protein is CASSPGQGYQPQHF. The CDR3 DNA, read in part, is TGTGCCAGTAGTCCGGGACAGGGCTATCAGCCC.

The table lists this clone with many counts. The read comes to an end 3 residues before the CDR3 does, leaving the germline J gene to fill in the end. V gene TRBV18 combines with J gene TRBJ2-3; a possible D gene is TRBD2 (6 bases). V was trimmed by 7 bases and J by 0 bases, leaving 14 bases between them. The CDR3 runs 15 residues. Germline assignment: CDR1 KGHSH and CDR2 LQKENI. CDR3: CASWPGGKSTDTQYF. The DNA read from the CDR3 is TGTGCCAGCTGGCCGGGCGGGAAGAGCACAGATACG.

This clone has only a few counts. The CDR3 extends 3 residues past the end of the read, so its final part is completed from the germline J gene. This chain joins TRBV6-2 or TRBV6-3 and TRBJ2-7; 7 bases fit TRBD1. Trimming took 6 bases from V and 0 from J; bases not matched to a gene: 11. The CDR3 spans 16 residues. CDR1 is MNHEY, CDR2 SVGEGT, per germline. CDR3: CASRRGPQPGSYEQYF. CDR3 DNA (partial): TGTGCCAGCAGGAGGGGGCCCCAACCCGGCTCCTACGAG.

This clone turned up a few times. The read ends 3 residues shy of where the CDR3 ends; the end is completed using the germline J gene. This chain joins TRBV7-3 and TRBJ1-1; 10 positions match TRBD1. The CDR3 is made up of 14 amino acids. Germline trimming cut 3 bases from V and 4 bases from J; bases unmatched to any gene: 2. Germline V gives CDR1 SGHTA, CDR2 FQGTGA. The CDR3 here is CASSLTGGGTEAFF. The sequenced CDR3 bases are TGTGCCAGCAGCTTGACAGGGGGCGGCACTGAA.

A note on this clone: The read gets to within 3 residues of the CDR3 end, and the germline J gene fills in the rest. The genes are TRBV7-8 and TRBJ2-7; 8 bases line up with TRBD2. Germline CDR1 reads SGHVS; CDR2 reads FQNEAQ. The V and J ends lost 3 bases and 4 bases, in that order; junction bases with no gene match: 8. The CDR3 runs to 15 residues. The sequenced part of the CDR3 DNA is TGTGCCAGCAGCTTGTCGCCGGGGGGGCTGTACGAG. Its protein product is CASSLSPGGLYE. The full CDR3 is CASSLSPGGLYEQYF. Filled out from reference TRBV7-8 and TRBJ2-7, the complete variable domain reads GAGVSQSPRYKVAKRGQDVALRCDPISGHVSLFWYQQALGQGPEFLTYFQNEAQLDKSGLPSDRFFAERPEGSVSTLKIQRTQQEDSAVYLCASSLSPGGLYEQYFGPGTRLTVT.

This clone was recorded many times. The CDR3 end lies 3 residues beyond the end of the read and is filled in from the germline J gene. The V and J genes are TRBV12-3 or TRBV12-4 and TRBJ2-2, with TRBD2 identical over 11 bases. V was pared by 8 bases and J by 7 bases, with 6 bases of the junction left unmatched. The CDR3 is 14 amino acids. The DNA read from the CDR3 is TGTGCCAGCCGTAGCGGGGGGGCTCACGGGGAG. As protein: CASRSGGAHGE. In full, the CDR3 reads CASRSGGAHGELFF.

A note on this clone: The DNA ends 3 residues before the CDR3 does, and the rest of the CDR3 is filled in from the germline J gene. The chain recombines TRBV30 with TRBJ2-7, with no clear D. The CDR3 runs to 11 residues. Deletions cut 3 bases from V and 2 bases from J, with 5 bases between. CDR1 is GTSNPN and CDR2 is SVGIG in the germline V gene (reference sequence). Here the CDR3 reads CAWRAAYEQYF. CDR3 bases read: TGTGCCTGGAGGGCAGCCTACGAG.

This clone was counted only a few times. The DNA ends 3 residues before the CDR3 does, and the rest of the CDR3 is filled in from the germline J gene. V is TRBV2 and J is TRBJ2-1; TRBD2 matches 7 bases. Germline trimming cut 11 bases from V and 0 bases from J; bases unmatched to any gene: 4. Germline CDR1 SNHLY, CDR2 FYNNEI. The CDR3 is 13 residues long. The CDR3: CASRENSYNEQFF. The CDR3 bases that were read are TGTGCCTCGCGGGAGAACTCCTACAATGAG.

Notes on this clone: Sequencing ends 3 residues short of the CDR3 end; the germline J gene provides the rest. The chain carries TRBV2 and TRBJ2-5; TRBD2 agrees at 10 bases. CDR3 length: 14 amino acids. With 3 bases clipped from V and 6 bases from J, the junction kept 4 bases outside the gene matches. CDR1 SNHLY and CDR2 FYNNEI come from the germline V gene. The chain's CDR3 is CASSEASGSQTQYF. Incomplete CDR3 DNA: TGTGCCAGCAGTGAGGCTAGCGGGAGCCAGACC.

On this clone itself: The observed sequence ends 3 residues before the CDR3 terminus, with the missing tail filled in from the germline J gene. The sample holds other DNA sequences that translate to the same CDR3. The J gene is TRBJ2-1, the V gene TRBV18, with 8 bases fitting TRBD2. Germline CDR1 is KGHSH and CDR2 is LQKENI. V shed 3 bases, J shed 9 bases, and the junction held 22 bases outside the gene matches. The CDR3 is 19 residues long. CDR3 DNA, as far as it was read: TGTGCCAGCTCACCCCTATCGGAGGAGCGGGAGATCTCCAGCATTGAG. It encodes CASSPLSEEREISSIE. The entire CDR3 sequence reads CASSPLSEEREISSIEQFF.

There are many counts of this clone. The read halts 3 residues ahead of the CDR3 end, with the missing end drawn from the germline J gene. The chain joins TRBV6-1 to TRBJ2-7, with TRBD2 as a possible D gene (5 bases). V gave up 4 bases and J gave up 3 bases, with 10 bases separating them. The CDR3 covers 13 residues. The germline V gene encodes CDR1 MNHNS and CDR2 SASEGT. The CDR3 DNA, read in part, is TGTGCCAGCAGTGGCAACGCGGGCTACGAG. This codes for CASSGNAGYE. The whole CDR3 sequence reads CASSGNAGYEQYF.

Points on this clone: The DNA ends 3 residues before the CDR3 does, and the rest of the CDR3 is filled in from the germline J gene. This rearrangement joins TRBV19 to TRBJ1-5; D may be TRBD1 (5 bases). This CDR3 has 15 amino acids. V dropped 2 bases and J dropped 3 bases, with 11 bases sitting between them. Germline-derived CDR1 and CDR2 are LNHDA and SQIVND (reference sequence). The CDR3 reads CASSIQGNTNQPQHF. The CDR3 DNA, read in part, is TGTGCCAGTAGTATACAGGGCAATACCAATCAGCCC.

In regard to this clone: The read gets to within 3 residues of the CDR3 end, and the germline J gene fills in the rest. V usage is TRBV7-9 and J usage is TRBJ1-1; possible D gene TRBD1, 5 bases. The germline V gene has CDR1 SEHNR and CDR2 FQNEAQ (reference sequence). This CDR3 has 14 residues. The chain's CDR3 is CASSLGGQGGSAFF. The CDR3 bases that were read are TGTGCCAGCAGCTTAGGAGGTCAGGGAGGATCG.

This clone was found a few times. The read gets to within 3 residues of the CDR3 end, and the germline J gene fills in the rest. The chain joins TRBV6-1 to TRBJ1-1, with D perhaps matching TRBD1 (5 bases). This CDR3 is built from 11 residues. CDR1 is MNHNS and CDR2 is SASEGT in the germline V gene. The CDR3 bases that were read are TGTGCCAGCAGTGGGGCGGGGGTT. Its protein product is CASSGAGV. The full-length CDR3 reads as CASSGAGVAFF.

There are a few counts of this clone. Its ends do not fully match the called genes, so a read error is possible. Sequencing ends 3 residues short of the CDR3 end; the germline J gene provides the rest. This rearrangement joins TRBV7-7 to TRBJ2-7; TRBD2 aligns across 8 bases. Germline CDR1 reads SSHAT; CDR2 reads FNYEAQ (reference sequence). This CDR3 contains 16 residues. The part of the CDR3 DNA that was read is TGTGCTAGCAGCGTAAACCTGCCGGGACTAGGCTACGAG. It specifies CASSVNLPGLGYE. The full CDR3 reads CASSVNLPGLGYEQYF. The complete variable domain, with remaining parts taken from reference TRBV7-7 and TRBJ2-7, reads GAGVSQSPRYKVTKRGQDVTLRCDPISSHATLYWYQQALGQGPEFLTYFNYEAQPDKSGLPSDRFSAERPEGSISTLTIQRTEQRDSAMYRCASSVNLPGLGYEQYFGPGTRLTVT.

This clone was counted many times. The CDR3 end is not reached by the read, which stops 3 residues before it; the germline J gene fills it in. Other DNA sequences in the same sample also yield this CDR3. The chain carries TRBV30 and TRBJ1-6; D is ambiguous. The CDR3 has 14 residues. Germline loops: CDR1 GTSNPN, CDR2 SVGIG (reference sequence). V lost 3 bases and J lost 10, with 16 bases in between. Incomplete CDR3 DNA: TGTGCCTGGAGCCGGGGTGGAGGAGCCTCACCC. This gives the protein CAWSRGGGASP. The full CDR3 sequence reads CAWSRGGGASPLHF.

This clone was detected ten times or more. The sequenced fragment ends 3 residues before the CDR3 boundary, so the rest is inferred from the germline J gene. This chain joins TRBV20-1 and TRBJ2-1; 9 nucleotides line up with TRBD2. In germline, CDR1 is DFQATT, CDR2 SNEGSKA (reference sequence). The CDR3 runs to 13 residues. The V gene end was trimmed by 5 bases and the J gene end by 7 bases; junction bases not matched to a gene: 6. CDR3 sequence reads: CSAPLAGGNEQFF. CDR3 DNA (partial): TGCAGTGCTCCACTGGCGGGGGGGAATGAG.

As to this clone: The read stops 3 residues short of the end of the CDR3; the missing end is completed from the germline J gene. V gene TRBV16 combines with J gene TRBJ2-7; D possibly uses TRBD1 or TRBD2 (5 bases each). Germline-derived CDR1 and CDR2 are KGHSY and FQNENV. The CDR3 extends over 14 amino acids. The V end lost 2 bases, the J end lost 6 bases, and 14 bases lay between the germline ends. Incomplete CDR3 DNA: TGTGCCAGCAGCCAACTTCAGGGAGAGGGCGAG. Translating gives CASSQLQGEGE. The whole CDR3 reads CASSQLQGEGEQYF. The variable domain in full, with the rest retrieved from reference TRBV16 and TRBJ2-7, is GEEVAQTPKHLVRGEGQKAKLYCAPIKGHSYVFWYQQVLKNEFKFLISFQNENVFDETGMPKERFSAKCLPNSPCSLEIQATKLEDSAVYFCASSQLQGEGEQYFGPGTRLTVT.

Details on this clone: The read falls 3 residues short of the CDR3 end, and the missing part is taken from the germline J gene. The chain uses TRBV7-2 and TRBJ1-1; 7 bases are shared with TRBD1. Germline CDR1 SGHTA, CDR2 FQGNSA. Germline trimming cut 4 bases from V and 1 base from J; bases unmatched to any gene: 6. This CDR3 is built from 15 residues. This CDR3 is CASSSQGQTNTEAFF. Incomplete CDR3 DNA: TGTGCCAGCAGCTCCCAGGGACAGACGAACACTGAA.

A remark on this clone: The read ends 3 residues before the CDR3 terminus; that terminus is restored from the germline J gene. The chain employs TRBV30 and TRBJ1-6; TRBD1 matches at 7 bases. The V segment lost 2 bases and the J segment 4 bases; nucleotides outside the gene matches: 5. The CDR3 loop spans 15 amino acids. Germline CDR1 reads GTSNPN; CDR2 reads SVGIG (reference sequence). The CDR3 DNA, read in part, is TGTGCCTGGAGTCAACGACAGGGATATAATTCACCC. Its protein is CAWSQRQGYNSP. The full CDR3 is CAWSQRQGYNSPLHF.